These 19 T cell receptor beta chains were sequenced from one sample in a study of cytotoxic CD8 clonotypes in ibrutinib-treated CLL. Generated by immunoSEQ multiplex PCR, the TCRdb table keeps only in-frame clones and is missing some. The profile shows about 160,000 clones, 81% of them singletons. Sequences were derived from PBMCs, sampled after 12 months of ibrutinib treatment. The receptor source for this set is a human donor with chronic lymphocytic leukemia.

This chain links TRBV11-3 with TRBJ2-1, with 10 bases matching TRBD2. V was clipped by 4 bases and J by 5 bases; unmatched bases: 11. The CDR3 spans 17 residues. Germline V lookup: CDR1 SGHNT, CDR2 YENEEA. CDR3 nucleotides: TGTGCCAGCAGCTCTGAACCTAGCGGGAGTGCCCACAATGAGCAGTTCTTC. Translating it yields CASSSEPSGSAHNEQFF.

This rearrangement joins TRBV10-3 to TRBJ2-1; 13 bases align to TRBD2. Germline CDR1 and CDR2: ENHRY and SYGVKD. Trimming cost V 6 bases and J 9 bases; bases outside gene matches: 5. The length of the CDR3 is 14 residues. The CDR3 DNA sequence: TGTGCCATCAGGGGACTAGCGGGACCAGGTGAGCAGTTCTTC. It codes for CAIRGLAGPGEQFF.

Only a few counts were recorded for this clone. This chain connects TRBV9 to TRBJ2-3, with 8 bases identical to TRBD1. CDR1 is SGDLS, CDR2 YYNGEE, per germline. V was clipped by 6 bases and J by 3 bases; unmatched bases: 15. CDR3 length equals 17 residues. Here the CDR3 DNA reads TGTGCCAGCACCTCCGGGACAGGCCCTTTGAGGACAGATACGCAGTATTTT. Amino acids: CASTSGTGPLRTDTQYF.

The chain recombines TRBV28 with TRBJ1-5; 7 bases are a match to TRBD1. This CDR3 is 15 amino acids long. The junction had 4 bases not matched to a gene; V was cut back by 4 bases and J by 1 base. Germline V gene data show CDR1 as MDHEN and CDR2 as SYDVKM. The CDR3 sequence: CASSSSGGSNQPQHF. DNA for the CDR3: TGTGCCAGCAGTTCATCAGGGGGAAGCAATCAGCCCCAGCATTTT.

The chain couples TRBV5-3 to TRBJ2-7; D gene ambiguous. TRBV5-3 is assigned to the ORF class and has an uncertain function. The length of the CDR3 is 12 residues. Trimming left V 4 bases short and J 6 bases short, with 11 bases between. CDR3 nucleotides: TGTGCCAGAAGCGGCTTAGCTGGCGAGCAGTACTTC. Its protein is CARSGLAGEQYF.

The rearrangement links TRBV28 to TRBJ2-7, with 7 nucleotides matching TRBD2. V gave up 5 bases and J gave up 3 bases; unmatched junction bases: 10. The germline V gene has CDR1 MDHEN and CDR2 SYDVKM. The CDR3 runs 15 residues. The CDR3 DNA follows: TGTGCCAGCAGTCTCGTCGGCGGGAGTAGCTACGAGCAGTACTTC. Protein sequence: CASSLVGGSSYEQYF.

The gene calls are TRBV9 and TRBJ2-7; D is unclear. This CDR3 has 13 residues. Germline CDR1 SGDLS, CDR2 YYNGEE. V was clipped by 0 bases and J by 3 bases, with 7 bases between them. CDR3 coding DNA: TGTGCCAGCAGCGTAGTACCGGGCTACGAGCAGTACTTC. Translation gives CASSVVPGYEQYF.

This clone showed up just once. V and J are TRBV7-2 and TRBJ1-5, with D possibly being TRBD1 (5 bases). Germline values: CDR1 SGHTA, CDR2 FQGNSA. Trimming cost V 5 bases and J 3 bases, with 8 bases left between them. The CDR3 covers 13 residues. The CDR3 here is CASSRQYNQPQHF. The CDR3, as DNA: TGTGCCAGCAGCCGACAGTACAATCAGCCCCAGCATTTT.

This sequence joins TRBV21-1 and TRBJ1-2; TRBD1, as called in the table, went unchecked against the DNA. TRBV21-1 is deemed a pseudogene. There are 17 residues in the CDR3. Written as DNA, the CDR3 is TGTGCCAGCAGCCCCAAGCGACAGGGTAAGGGGGGCTATGGCTACACCTTC. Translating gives CASSPKRQGKGGYGYTF.

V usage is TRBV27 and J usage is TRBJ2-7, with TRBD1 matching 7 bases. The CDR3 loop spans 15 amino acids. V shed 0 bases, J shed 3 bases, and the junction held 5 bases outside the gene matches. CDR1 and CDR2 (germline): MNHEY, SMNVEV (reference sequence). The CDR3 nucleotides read TGTGCCAGCAGTTTATCGGGGGCAGGGGGCTACGAGCAGTACTTC. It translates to CASSLSGAGGYEQYF.

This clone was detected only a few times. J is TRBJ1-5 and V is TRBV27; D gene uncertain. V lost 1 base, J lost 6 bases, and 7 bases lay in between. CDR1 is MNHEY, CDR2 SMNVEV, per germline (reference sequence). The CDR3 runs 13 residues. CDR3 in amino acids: CASSLWSGQPQHF. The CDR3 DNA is TGTGCCAGCAGTTTATGGTCCGGTCAGCCCCAGCATTTT.

CDR3 sequence reads: CASSYSAGAGQETQYF. The CDR3 DNA follows: TGTGCCAGCAGTTACTCGGCGGGGGCAGGACAAGAGACCCAGTACTTC. This rearrangement joins TRBV6-5 to TRBJ2-5; D is perhaps TRBD2 (7 bases). Per germline, CDR1 MNHEY and CDR2 SVGAGI. This CDR3 spans 16 amino acids. Trimming pared 0 bases from V and 2 bases from J, leaving 13 bases between.

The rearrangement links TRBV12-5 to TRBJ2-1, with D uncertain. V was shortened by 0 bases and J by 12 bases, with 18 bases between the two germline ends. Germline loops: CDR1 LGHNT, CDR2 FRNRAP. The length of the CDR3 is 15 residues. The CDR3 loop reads CASGLVLGTASVQFF. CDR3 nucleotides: TGTGCTAGTGGTTTGGTACTCGGAACAGCATCGGTGCAGTTCTTC. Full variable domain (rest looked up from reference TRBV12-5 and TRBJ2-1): DARVTQTPRHKVTEMGQEVTMRCQPILGHNTVFWYRQTMMQGLELLAYFRNRAPLDDSGMPKDRFSAEMPDATLATLKIQPSEPRDSAVYFCASGLVLGTASVQFFGPGTRLTVL.

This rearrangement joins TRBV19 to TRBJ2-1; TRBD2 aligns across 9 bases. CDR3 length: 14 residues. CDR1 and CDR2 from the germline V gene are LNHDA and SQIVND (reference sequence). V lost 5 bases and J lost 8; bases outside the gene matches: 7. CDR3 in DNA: TGTGCCAGTAGTGAGGCGGGGGGGTATGATGAGCAGTTCTTC. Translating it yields CASSEAGGYDEQFF.

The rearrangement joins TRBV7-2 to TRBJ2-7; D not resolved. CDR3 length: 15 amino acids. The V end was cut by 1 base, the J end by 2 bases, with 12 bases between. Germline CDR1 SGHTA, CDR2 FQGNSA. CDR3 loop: CASSLGRETTYEQYF. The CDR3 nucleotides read TGTGCCAGCAGCTTAGGAAGAGAGACGACCTACGAGCAGTACTTC.

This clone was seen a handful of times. Here the CDR3 DNA reads TGTGCCAGCAGCCCCCAGGGTGGCTCCTCCTACGAGCAGTACTTC. Residues: CASSPQGGSSYEQYF. The rearrangement uses TRBV7-3 and TRBJ2-7, with D possibly matching TRBD1 (5 bases). Germline CDR1 SGHTA, CDR2 FQGTGA. V was trimmed by 5 bases and J by 0 bases, leaving 14 bases between them. The CDR3 has 15 residues. The full variable domain, in which reference TRBV7-3 and TRBJ2-7 provide the parts outside the CDR3, is GAGVSQTPSNKVTEKGKYVELRCDPISGHTALYWYRQSLGQGPEFLIYFQGTGAADDSGLPNDRFFAVRPEGSVSTLKIQRTERGDSAVYLCASSPQGGSSYEQYFGPGTRLTVT.

CDR3 protein: CAWSQGTSGAYEQYF. CDR3 bases: TGTGCCTGGAGTCAAGGGACTAGCGGTGCCTACGAGCAGTACTTC. This chain uses TRBV30 with TRBJ2-7, with 11 bases identical to TRBD2. Germline-derived CDR1 and CDR2 are GTSNPN and SVGIG (reference sequence). The CDR3 is made up of 15 amino acids. The junction had 5 bases not matched to a gene; V was cut back by 2 bases and J by 2 bases.

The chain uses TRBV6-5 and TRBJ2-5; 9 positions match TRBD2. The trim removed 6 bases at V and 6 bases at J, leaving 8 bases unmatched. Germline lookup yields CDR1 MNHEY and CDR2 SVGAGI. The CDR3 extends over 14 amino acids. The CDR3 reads CASSAGGPKQTQYF. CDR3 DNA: TGTGCCAGCAGCGCGGGAGGGCCTAAGCAGACCCAGTACTTC.

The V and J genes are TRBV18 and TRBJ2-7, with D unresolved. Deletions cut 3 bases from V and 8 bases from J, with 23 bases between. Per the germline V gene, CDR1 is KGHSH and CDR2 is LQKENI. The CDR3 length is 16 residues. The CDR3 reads CASSPSVSSGILQQYF. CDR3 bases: TGTGCCAGCTCACCCTCGGTTTCCTCTGGCATTCTTCAGCAGTACTTC.